Listed here is a single T cell receptor (beta chain). Its target is not known. The sample is drawn from a study of monozygotic twins with inflammatory bowel disease. UMIs with a 6-nucleotide sample barcode were added by template switching. TCRdb reprocessed the 5' RACE reads, keeping one entry per CDR3 protein, no DNA. The specimen's table records approximately 380,000 distinct CDR3 sequences. Notes on the study in general: Using the inverse Simpson index, IBD patients had lower TCRbeta diversity than healthy co-twins.

What was sequenced was blood. The receptor was isolated from a human donor with ulcerative colitis or Crohn's disease, or a healthy co-twin of an affected twin (not recorded which).

The CDR3 is CSATSHGGGPSQETQYF. The J gene is TRBJ2-5, the V gene TRBV20-1; TCRdb reports TRBD2, a call that lacks DNA to check it against. This CDR3 comprises 17 residues. The germline gives CDR1 DFQATT, CDR2 SNEGSKA (reference sequence).